The clone carrying this TCR beta chain was recorded a few times. Its antigen is undetermined. Germline lookup yields CDR1 MNHEY and CDR2 SMNVEV (reference sequence). CDR3 size: 13 residues. V lost 5 bases to trimming and J lost 7 bases; unmatched junction nucleotides: 7. Indicated treatment: roughly ten-day PBMC culture with coronavirus spike peptide pools or control peptides (ViraFEST assay). Harvesting of the unexposed donor's CD4+ T cells predated the COVID-19 pandemic (2011-2018). Following expansion of antigen-specific T cells with peptide pools, ViraFEST then sequenced TCRs. Cultured CD4+ T-cell DNA underwent Oncomine TCR Beta short-read sequencing. Genomic DNA extraction was carried out from cultured CD4+ T cells. TCRdb reanalysed the PCR reads using MiXCR and keeps one entry per CDR3 protein. Found here are 8,500 to 10,000 distinct CDR3 sequences, 55% to 75% of them singletons; the top ten hold about 24%.

The data belong to a study of vaccination and CD4 T cells after COVID-19. About the study: SARS-CoV-2, HCoV-NL63, HCoV-OC43 and HCoV-229E supplied the overlapping spike peptides used to stimulate cells.

Whole-study findings and limits: A nonsignificant rise from approximately 21 to 38 was seen in the median number of SARS-CoV-2-reactive clonotypes.

The sample comprised CD4+ T cells from blood, cultured in vitro. This clonotype was sampled from a human donor in good health. The genes are TRBV27 and TRBJ1-1; 7 bases match TRBD1. The CDR3 bases are TGTGCCAGCAGTACGCGACAGGGCGGTGAAGCTTTCTTT. Translation gives CASSTRQGGEAFF.